This passage covers 2 T cell receptor beta chains from one sample sequenced in a study of blood T cell repertoires in COVID-19. Produced via immunoSEQ multiplex PCR; TCRdb's table is partial and in-frame only. The sample holds under 300,000 clones; about 85% are singletons and the top ten take about 14%. Sequencing used peripheral blood. The receptors derive from a human donor in a cohort sampled during active COVID-19.

This clone came up once. Distinct nucleotide sequences in the sample also encode this CDR3. The genes are TRBV5-4 and TRBJ2-1; the match to TRBD2 covers 8 bases. Germline CDR1 is SGHNT and CDR2 is YYREEE (reference sequence). The V gene end was trimmed by 0 bases and the J gene end by 4 bases; junction bases not matched to a gene: 3. The CDR3 extends over 15 amino acids. In nucleotides, the CDR3 is TGTGCCAGCAGCTTGGACAGCGGGAGTTACAATGAGCAGTTCTTC. Encoded protein: CASSLDSGSYNEQFF.

The chain links TRBV30 to TRBJ2-5; TRBD2 might be the D (6 bases). CDR1 and CDR2 (germline): GTSNPN, SVGIG (reference sequence). Trimming removed 0 bases at V and 0 bases at J, with 14 bases between. This CDR3 is 16 amino acids long. Here the CDR3 DNA reads TGTGCCTGGAGTGTATGGGGCGGGAACAACCAAGAGACCCAGTACTTC. It specifies CAWSVWGGNNQETQYF.